The clone carrying this TCR beta chain was seen only a few times. Antigen: not known. This entry comes from a study of tumor-infiltrating lymphocytes in localized non-small cell lung cancer. Study summary: Each patient gave resected tumor and non-adjacent uninvolved lung tissue. Study-wide findings and caveats: Immunotypes IM1 and IM2 had similar TCR-derived T-cell fractions. Recurrence-free survival showed no association with tumor T-cell fraction.

Sequencing used immunoSEQ multiplex PCR; TCRdb keeps in-frame clones, though not all of them. The top ten clones hold 6.5% of a sample with over 15,000 clones, 55% to 75% of them seen once. Germline V gene lookup returns CDR1 SGHRS and CDR2 YFSETQ. The CDR3 contains 14 residues. The trim removed 3 bases at V and 10 bases at J, leaving 8 bases unmatched. Sequencing was done on a sample of lung tumor tissue. The rearrangement links TRBV5-1 to TRBJ2-1; 9 bases line up with TRBD1. The TCR sequence derives from a human donor with non-small cell lung cancer. The CDR3 region is CASSWGDRVQEQFF. The CDR3 DNA is TGCGCCAGCAGCTGGGGGGACAGGGTACAGGAGCAGTTCTTC.